Below, 23 T cell receptor beta chains from the same sample are listed, as sequenced in a study of shared clonotypes between healthy human individuals. Generated by immunoSEQ multiplex PCR, the TCRdb table keeps only in-frame clones and is missing some. The sample holds over a million clones, 95% to 99% seen once. Sequenced sample: naive CD4+ T cells sorted from blood. Subset meaning: CD45RA+ positively selected. The receptors derive from a man between 25 and 39 years old in good health.

The chain combines TRBV7-9 with TRBJ1-3; D possibly corresponds to TRBD1 (6 bases). The V gene lost 4 bases and the J gene lost 0 bases, with 22 bases spanning the gap. The CDR3 runs to 19 residues. Per germline, CDR1 SEHNR and CDR2 FQNEAQ (reference sequence). The CDR3 DNA is TGTGCCAGCAGCTCAAACACAGGGTTTGGAGGAACCTCTGGAAACACCATATATTTT. This gives the protein CASSSNTGFGGTSGNTIYF.

The rearrangement joins TRBV7-9 to TRBJ2-7, with 13 bases identical to TRBD2. Per germline, CDR1 SEHNR and CDR2 FQNEAQ (reference sequence). Germline trimming cut 5 bases from V and 7 bases from J; bases unmatched to any gene: 11. This CDR3 region has 16 residues. CDR3 coding DNA: TGTGCCAGCAGCAGCTTAAGGACTAGCGGGAGAGGGGAGCAGTACTTC. Its translation: CASSSLRTSGRGEQYF. Variable domain in full (rest from reference TRBV7-9 and TRBJ2-7): DTGVSQNPRHKITKRGQNVTFRCDPISEHNRLYWYRQTLGQGPEFLTYFQNEAQLEKSRLLSDRFSAERPKGSFSTLEIQRTEQGDSAMYLCASSSLRTSGRGEQYFGPGTRLTVT.

In nucleotides, the CDR3 is TGTGCCAGCAGAGATCTTACTGAGACCCAGTACTTC. This gives the protein CASRDLTETQYF. The rearrangement joins TRBV6-5 to TRBJ2-5; no firm D call. Trimming left V 6 bases short and J 5 bases short, with 10 bases between. Germline CDR1 and CDR2: MNHEY and SVGAGI. This CDR3 is 12 amino acids long.

The chain joins TRBV6-6 to TRBJ2-7; the D gene is possibly TRBD1 (6 bases). The germline V gene encodes CDR1 MNHNY and CDR2 SVGAGI (reference sequence). V lost 7 bases and J 3 bases, leaving 16 bases between the germline ends. This CDR3 has 14 residues. CDR3 sequence reads: CASTYIQGNYEQYF. CDR3 nucleotide sequence: TGTGCCAGCACTTATATACAGGGTAACTACGAGCAGTACTTC.

On this clone: Germline is not matched at one junction end, which may reflect a read error. The rearrangement uses TRBV7-7 and TRBJ2-7; weak D call: TRBD2 (6 bases). The CDR3 is 15 residues long. The germline V gene has CDR1 SSHAT and CDR2 FNYEAQ (reference sequence). The DNA of the CDR3 is TGTGCTAGCAGCTTATCGGGGGATTTTTGGGACGAGCAGTACTTC. This translates into CASSLSGDFWDEQYF. The whole variable domain, filled in from reference TRBV7-7 and TRBJ2-7, reads GAGVSQSPRYKVTKRGQDVTLRCDPISSHATLYWYQQALGQGPEFLTYFNYEAQPDKSGLPSDRFSAERPEGSISTLTIQRTEQRDSAMYRCASSLSGDFWDEQYFGPGTRLTVT.

The CDR3 DNA sequence: TGTGCCAGCCAAAACGCCGGGACAGGGGGCTACGAGCAGTACTTC. It translates to CASQNAGTGGYEQYF. The chain combines TRBV6-5 with TRBJ2-7; the match to TRBD1 covers 11 bases. V dropped 8 bases and J dropped 3; count of bases not matched to a gene: 9. The germline V gene encodes CDR1 MNHEY and CDR2 SVGAGI. The CDR3 loop spans 15 amino acids.

The V gene is TRBV11-2, the J gene TRBJ2-7, with 8 bases matching TRBD1. The CDR3 contains 14 residues. V was clipped by 5 bases and J by 5 bases; unmatched bases: 8. Germline CDR1 is SGHAT and CDR2 is FQNNGV. The DNA for the CDR3 is TGTGCCAGCAGCCCGCGGACAGGGAGAGACGAGCAGTACTTC. Translating it yields CASSPRTGRDEQYF.

This chain connects TRBV6-5 to TRBJ2-3; D is unclear. Germline loops: CDR1 MNHEY, CDR2 SVGAGI. With 2 bases removed from V and 6 bases from J, the gap between germline ends came to 15 bases. CDR3 length equals 15 residues. Written as DNA, the CDR3 is TGTGCCAGCAGTTACATAGGGTCCGTCGGTGATACGCAGTATTTT. Translated: CASSYIGSVGDTQYF.

The V call is TRBV18, the J call TRBJ2-2; 10 positions match TRBD1. From germline, CDR1 is KGHSH and CDR2 LQKENI. With 3 bases clipped from V and 4 bases from J, the junction kept 11 bases outside the gene matches. This CDR3 comprises 18 residues. In DNA form, the CDR3 reads TGTGCCAGCTCACCGTACCTTGGACAGGGGGACGGCACCGGGGAGCTGTTTTTT. Residues: CASSPYLGQGDGTGELFF. The variable domain in full, completed from reference TRBV18 and TRBJ2-2, reads NAGVMQNPRHLVRRRGQEARLRCSPMKGHSHVYWYRQLPEEGLKFMVYLQKENIIDESGMPKERFSAEFPKEGPSILRIQQVVRGDSAAYFCASSPYLGQGDGTGELFFGEGSRLTVL.

The V call is TRBV6-5, the J call TRBJ2-7, with D tentatively TRBD1 or TRBD2 (5 bases each). This CDR3 is 15 amino acids long. V lost 5 bases, J lost 4 bases, and 18 bases lay in between. The germline V gene encodes CDR1 MNHEY and CDR2 SVGAGI. The CDR3 DNA is TGTGCCAGCAGTCGATTCCGGGACGACGGGTACGAGCAGTACTTC. Translated, it gives CASSRFRDDGYEQYF.

The V call is TRBV5-1, the J call TRBJ1-3; D is undetermined. Trimming took 4 bases from V and 4 from J, leaving 9 bases between them. The CDR3 is made up of 13 amino acids. From germline, CDR1 is SGHRS and CDR2 YFSETQ. The CDR3 DNA sequence: TGCGCCAGCAGCGAAGGCCAAGGAAACACCATATATTTT. It is translated as CASSEGQGNTIYF.

This rearrangement joins TRBV27 to TRBJ2-3; 8 bases map to TRBD2. In germline, CDR1 is MNHEY, CDR2 SMNVEV (reference sequence). J gave up 2 bases and V 2 bases, and 9 bases lay outside the gene matches. CDR3 size: 17 residues. The CDR3 loop is CASSLRPTSGDTDTQYF. DNA of the CDR3: TGTGCCAGCAGTTTACGCCCTACTAGCGGAGACACAGATACGCAGTATTTT.

The J gene is TRBJ2-5, the V gene TRBV20-1; D unresolved. The germline gives CDR1 DFQATT, CDR2 SNEGSKA (reference sequence). This CDR3 has 11 residues. V lost 4 bases and J lost 3, with 6 bases in between. The CDR3 sequence is CSAIREETQYF. The CDR3 coding sequence is TGCAGTGCTATAAGGGAAGAGACCCAGTACTTC.

The chain uses TRBV9 and TRBJ2-2; a possible D gene is TRBD2 (6 bases). V was pared by 3 bases and J by 0 bases, with 12 bases between. Germline CDR1 SGDLS, CDR2 YYNGEE. This CDR3 comprises 16 residues. The CDR3 coding sequence is TGTGCCAGCAGCGCCCAGGGACTTCCGAACACCGGGGAGCTGTTTTTT. Amino acids: CASSAQGLPNTGELFF.

The chain recombines TRBV27 with TRBJ2-1, with 8 bases matching TRBD2. Unmatched junction bases numbered 16, after V lost 1 base and J lost 8 bases. Germline CDR1 reads MNHEY; CDR2 reads SMNVEV (reference sequence). The CDR3 has 18 residues. DNA of the CDR3: TGTGCCAGCAGTTTATTCCCCCCGACTAGCGTTTTTACATATGAGCAGTTCTTC. Translated: CASSLFPPTSVFTYEQFF.

The chain carries TRBV18 and TRBJ2-7, with 11 bases matching TRBD2. J was trimmed by 6 bases and V by 3 bases; bases with no gene match: 10. The length of the CDR3 is 16 residues. Germline V gene lookup returns CDR1 KGHSH and CDR2 LQKENI. Written as DNA, the CDR3 is TGTGCCAGCTCACCCTCTTCGCGACTAGCGGGATCCGAGCAGTACTTC. Translated, it gives CASSPSSRLAGSEQYF.

The rearrangement joins TRBV12-5 to TRBJ2-1, with D unclear. The CDR3 contains 12 residues. The germline V gene has CDR1 LGHNT and CDR2 FRNRAP. V was clipped by 1 base and J by 10 bases, with 8 bases between them. CDR3 residues: CASGLDLGEQFF. The CDR3 DNA is TGTGCTAGTGGTTTGGATTTAGGAGAGCAGTTCTTC. Supplemented by reference TRBV12-5 and TRBJ2-1, the full variable domain reads DARVTQTPRHKVTEMGQEVTMRCQPILGHNTVFWYRQTMMQGLELLAYFRNRAPLDDSGMPKDRFSAEMPDATLATLKIQPSEPRDSAVYFCASGLDLGEQFFGPGTRLTVL.

Here the CDR3 reads CASSPAGEGTGELFF. CDR3 DNA: TGCGCCAGCAGTCCAGCGGGAGAGGGCACCGGGGAGCTGTTTTTT. The chain couples TRBV10-1 to TRBJ2-2; 8 bases line up with TRBD2. Looked up from germline, CDR1 is WNHNN and CDR2 is SYGVQD (reference sequence). This CDR3 is 15 amino acids long. V shed 5 bases, J shed 4 bases, and the junction held 6 bases outside the gene matches.

The CDR3 loop is CASSNPGTGALYEQYF. CDR3 nucleotide sequence: TGTGCCAGCAGTAACCCCGGGACAGGGGCTCTCTACGAGCAGTACTTC. The chain uses TRBV5-4 and TRBJ2-7, with 10 bases that match TRBD1. This CDR3 spans 16 amino acids. V shed 5 bases and J 3 bases; nucleotides not matched to a gene: 11. CDR1 is SGHNT, CDR2 YYREEE, per germline (reference sequence).

This sequence joins TRBV5-1 and TRBJ2-2; 7 nucleotides match TRBD1. The CDR3 spans 16 residues. The germline V gene encodes CDR1 SGHRS and CDR2 YFSETQ. The trim removed 4 bases at V and 0 bases at J, leaving 6 bases unmatched. The CDR3 region has the DNA TGCGCCAGCAGCCGTGGGACAGCCGCGAACACCGGGGAGCTGTTTTTT. Its translation: CASSRGTAANTGELFF.

The DNA of the CDR3 is TGTGCCAGCAGCGGGGGCCTATTGGACAGAAACTACACCTTC. Translation gives CASSGGLLDRNYTF. The chain joins TRBV2 to TRBJ1-2; D may be TRBD1 (6 bases). The CDR3 is 14 residues long. V gave up 6 bases and J gave up 10 bases, with 21 bases separating them. The germline CDR1 and CDR2 sequences are SNHLY and FYNNEI.

The chain's CDR3 is CAWSVMGAGMSYEQYF. In DNA form, the CDR3 reads TGTGCCTGGAGTGTAATGGGAGCGGGAATGTCCTACGAGCAGTACTTC. The genes are TRBV30 and TRBJ2-7, with 7 bases that match TRBD2. The CDR3 totals 16 residues. The germline CDR1 and CDR2 sequences are GTSNPN and SVGIG (reference sequence). V shed 0 bases, J shed 1 base, and the junction held 9 bases outside the gene matches.

The gene calls are TRBV28 and TRBJ2-3; maybe TRBD2 (7 bases). Germline loops: CDR1 MDHEN, CDR2 SYDVKM. V gave up 8 bases and J gave up 3 bases, with 21 bases separating them. This CDR3 is 16 amino acids long. This CDR3 is CASFPGGPYRTDTQYF. The CDR3 DNA reads as TGTGCCAGCTTTCCCGGGGGGCCGTATAGGACAGATACGCAGTATTTT.